What follows describes a single T cell receptor (beta chain). What this receptor recognizes is not known. Within one base of it there is no much larger clone, and no base qualities were kept. The library was prepared using the immunoSEQ multiplex PCR assay. T cell repertoires were profiled by deep sequencing of rearranged TCR beta loci, alongside multiparametric flow cytometry. Sourced from immuneACCESS, this table was stored by TCRdb with only in-frame sequences that have V and J called. A share of the clones is absent; for the studies checked, an unresolved V gene accounts for under half, and the remainder has no known explanation. The sample table lists roughly 150,000 clones, about nine tenths of them with a count of one. The top ten clonotypes cover roughly 4.7% of the sample. This entry belongs to a study of lymphopenia after photon versus proton radiotherapy (dated by TCRdb to about 2019). Study-wide context: In patients with gastrointestinal tumors who developed high-grade lymphopenia, the study compared the immunological effects of photon radiation therapy with those of proton radiation therapy. The cohort comprised about 19 patients with gastrointestinal tumors who received either photon or proton therapy and then developed lymphopenia. The study was designed to characterize how the impact on the immune system differs between the two radiation modalities. Overall study outcomes, separate from this receptor: Across the cohort, among patients who died, a greater drop in TCR diversity after the nadir was inversely correlated with overall survival time. The authors looked at the survival association only in patients who died, and they framed better survival with proton therapy as a possibility rather than a demonstrated result. During treatment, patients who received photon therapy lost naive T cells and TCR diversity and gained effector/memory populations, whereas patients who received proton therapy remained relatively stable. After the lymphocyte count nadir, photon-treated repertoires showed oligoclonal expansion, especially of CD8+ Temra cells, which drove the drop in diversity.

The V end loses 4 bases and the J end loses 5 bases, and a stretch of 14 bases separates them. Reading the germline V gene gives CDR1 SGHRS and CDR2 YFSETQ. The CDR3 measures 14 amino acids from cysteine to phenylalanine. This entry keeps only the CDR3 DNA: 42 bases, framed from base 1. Here the chain combines TRBV5-1 and TRBJ2-3, with the D segment identity uncertain. The material sequenced was peripheral blood, taken from a patient treated with photon-based radiotherapy. The receptor's source is a man aged 50-59 years with gastric cancer. The CDR3 sequence is CASSDRHQKDTQYF. The DNA reads as follows: TGCGCCAGCAGCGACCGACACCAGAAAGATACGCAGTATTTT.